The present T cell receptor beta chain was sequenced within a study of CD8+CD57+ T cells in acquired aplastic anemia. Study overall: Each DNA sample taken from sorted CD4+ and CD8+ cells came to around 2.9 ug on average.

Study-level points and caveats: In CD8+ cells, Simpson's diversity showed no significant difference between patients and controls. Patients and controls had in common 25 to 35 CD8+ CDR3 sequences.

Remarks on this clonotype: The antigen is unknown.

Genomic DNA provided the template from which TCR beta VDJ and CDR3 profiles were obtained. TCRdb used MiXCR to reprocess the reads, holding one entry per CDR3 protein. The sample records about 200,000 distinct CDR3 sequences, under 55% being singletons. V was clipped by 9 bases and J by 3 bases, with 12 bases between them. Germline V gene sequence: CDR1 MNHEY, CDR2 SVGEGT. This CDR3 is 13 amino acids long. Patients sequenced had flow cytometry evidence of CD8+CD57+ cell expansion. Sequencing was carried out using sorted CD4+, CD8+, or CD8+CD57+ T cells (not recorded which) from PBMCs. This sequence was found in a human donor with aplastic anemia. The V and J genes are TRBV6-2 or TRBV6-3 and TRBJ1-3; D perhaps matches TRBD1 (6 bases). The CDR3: CASTGTVGNTIYF. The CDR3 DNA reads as TGTGCCAGTACAGGGACTGTTGGAAACACCATATATTTT.